These 30 T cell receptor beta chains were sequenced from one sample in a study of HIV-infected patients and healthy controls (dated by TCRdb to the mid-2010s). The method was 5' RACE. The instrument was an Illumina MiSeq. TCRdb ran its own pipeline on the public reads, namely fastp trimming at Q25 and MiXCR clone calling, and kept in-frame beta chains. A single entry per CDR3 protein holds the most common genes and DNA from its merged rows. Recorded for this sample are tens of thousands of distinct CDR3 sequences; about 19% of them occurred a single time. Approximately 1.5% of the sample is taken by the ten largest. The sequencing input was CD4+ T cells from blood. The receptor set was obtained from a human donor in good health.

This sequence joins TRBV7-9 and TRBJ1-5, with D unclear. There are 15 residues in the CDR3. Per germline, CDR1 SEHNR and CDR2 FQNEAQ (reference sequence). Deletions cut 2 bases from V and 3 bases from J, with 11 bases between. CDR3 amino acids: CASSLNTAINQPQHF. The CDR3 DNA reads TGTGCCAGCAGCTTAAATACGGCCATCAATCAGCCCCAGCATTTT.

The V and J genes are TRBV20-1 and TRBJ1-1, with D perhaps TRBD1 (5 bases). From germline, CDR1 is DFQATT and CDR2 SNEGSKA (reference sequence). CDR3 length: 14 amino acids. V was pared by 0 bases and J by 11 bases, with 19 bases between. CDR3 sequence reads: CSARDSGRGVLAFF. CDR3 DNA sequence: TGCAGTGCTAGAGATTCTGGGAGAGGGGTACTGGCTTTCTTT.

The chain uses TRBV5-6 and TRBJ1-1; D gene ambiguous. The CDR3 is 15 residues long. Germline CDR1 and CDR2: SGHDT and YYEEEE. Trimming shortened V by 0 bases and J by 4 bases, and 13 bases separated the two germline ends. CDR3: CASSLGRGRVTEAFF. The CDR3 nucleotides are TGTGCCAGCAGCTTGGGAAGAGGGCGGGTCACTGAAGCTTTCTTT.

In its sample, this clonotype was seen many times. The rearrangement joins TRBV18 to TRBJ2-7, with D maybe TRBD1 (5 bases). This CDR3 spans 14 amino acids. Trimming pared 6 bases from V and 4 bases from J, leaving 16 bases between. CDR1 KGHSH and CDR2 LQKENI come from the germline V gene. CDR3 sequence: CASSRTPVLYEQYF. CDR3 nucleotide sequence: TGTGCCAGCTCCCGGACACCTGTCCTGTACGAGCAGTACTTC.

This clonotype was seen repeatedly, ten times or more. The V call is TRBV3-1, the J call TRBJ2-5; D is unresolved. The CDR3 totals 15 residues. With 4 bases removed from V and 3 bases from J, the gap between germline ends came to 15 bases. Germline CDR1 LGHDT, CDR2 YNNKEL (reference sequence). CDR3 residues: CASSRRQSGEETQYF. As DNA, the CDR3 is TGTGCCAGCAGCCGCCGACAATCCGGCGAAGAGACCCAGTACTTC.

This clonotype was recorded at least ten times. The genes are TRBV29-1 and TRBJ2-7, with 10 bases matching TRBD1. J gave up 3 bases and V 8 bases, and 7 bases lay outside the gene matches. CDR1 and CDR2 (germline): SQVTM, ANQGSEA. The CDR3 is 13 residues long. CDR3 sequence (DNA): TGCAGCTGGGTAGGGACAGGGGACTACGAGCAGTACTTC. Translated: CSWVGTGDYEQYF.

This chain links TRBV7-8 with TRBJ1-5, with TRBD1 matching 8 bases. Germline CDR1 and CDR2: SGHVS and FQNEAQ. The V segment lost 0 bases and the J segment 5 bases; nucleotides outside the gene matches: 3. This CDR3 region has 15 residues. CDR3 protein: CASSLAPDRDQPQHF. The CDR3, as DNA: TGTGCCAGCAGCTTAGCCCCGGACAGGGATCAGCCCCAGCATTTT.

The chain joins TRBV6-6 to TRBJ2-7, with D possibly being TRBD1 or TRBD2 (5 bases each). This CDR3 has 14 amino acids. The germline V gene encodes CDR1 MNHNY and CDR2 SVGAGI (reference sequence). Trimming took 6 bases from V and 0 from J, leaving 12 bases between them. CDR3 nucleotides: TGTGCCAGCAGAAGCTCAGGGAGCTCCTACGAGCAGTACTTC. Its translation is CASRSSGSSYEQYF.

This clonotype was seen ten or more times. The chain carries TRBV12-3 or TRBV12-4 and TRBJ1-1, with D perhaps matching TRBD1 (6 bases). The V and J ends lost 6 bases and 4 bases respectively, with 15 bases between them. The CDR3 is made up of 14 amino acids. CDR3 DNA: TGTGCCAGCAGCCCGAGACAGGTTGTCACTGAAGCTTTCTTT. It is translated as CASSPRQVVTEAFF.

This chain joins TRBV20-1 and TRBJ1-2, with no clear D. This CDR3 has 13 amino acids. Germline CDR1 and CDR2: DFQATT and SNEGSKA (reference sequence). Trimming removed 3 bases from V and 0 bases from J, with 8 bases in between. The CDR3 nucleotides are TGCAGTGCTAGCCCAACCGCTAACTATGGCTACACCTTC. This gives the protein CSASPTANYGYTF.

This clonotype was counted between two and nine times. The rearrangement uses TRBV9 and TRBJ2-1; 9 nucleotides agree with TRBD1. Losses at the gene ends were 0 bases for V and 8 bases for J; bases not matched to a gene: 12. The germline V gene has CDR1 SGDLS and CDR2 YYNGEE. This CDR3 contains 17 residues. The CDR3 protein is CASSVGLGDRVSDEQFF. In DNA, the CDR3 is TGTGCCAGCAGCGTAGGACTGGGGGACAGGGTATCGGATGAGCAGTTCTTC.

This clonotype was seen repeatedly, ten times or more. The chain links TRBV12-3 or TRBV12-4 to TRBJ1-6; D is unresolved. V was clipped by 5 bases and J by 6 bases, with 8 bases between them. The CDR3 spans 13 residues. The CDR3 bases are TGTGCCAGCAGTCCCATGGGTAATTCACCCCTCCACTTT. Its protein is CASSPMGNSPLHF.

The sample holds many counts of this clonotype. The rearrangement joins TRBV7-9 to TRBJ2-6; a possible D gene is TRBD2 (6 bases). The CDR3 loop spans 20 amino acids. Trimming removed 5 bases at V and 11 bases at J, with 34 bases between. Germline V gene lookup returns CDR1 SEHNR and CDR2 FQNEAQ (reference sequence). The CDR3 DNA reads as TGTGCCAGCAGCGCTAGGCGGGGTGGGCCTTCTGGACCGATGGCACACGTCCTGACTTTC. Its translation: CASSARRGGPSGPMAHVLTF.

The chain recombines TRBV29-1 with TRBJ1-3, with a tentative D call TRBD1 (5 bases). The CDR3 is made up of 11 amino acids. The germline CDR1 and CDR2 sequences are SQVTM and ANQGSEA. Trimming removed 7 bases at V and 8 bases at J, with 12 bases between. CDR3 region: CSGSLGDTIYF. For the CDR3, the DNA is TGCAGCGGGAGCCTGGGGGACACCATATATTTT.

The rearrangement links TRBV5-4 to TRBJ2-1, with 8 bases matching TRBD2. Germline V gene data show CDR1 as SGHNT and CDR2 as YYREEE (reference sequence). Unmatched junction bases numbered 6, after V lost 0 bases and J lost 7 bases. This CDR3 region has 15 residues. In DNA form, the CDR3 reads TGTGCCAGCAGCTTGGAGACAGCGGGGGCTAATGAGCAGTTCTTC. Protein: CASSLETAGANEQFF.

This clonotype was observed many times. The chain combines TRBV3-1 with TRBJ1-1, with D unresolved. There are 14 residues in the CDR3. Trimming pared 4 bases from V and 0 bases from J, leaving 9 bases between. Germline CDR1 is LGHDT and CDR2 is YNNKEL (reference sequence). Written as DNA, the CDR3 is TGTGCCAGCAGCCTAGGGAATGTGAACACTGAAGCTTTCTTT. Amino acids: CASSLGNVNTEAFF.

This clonotype was picked up a small number of times. V usage is TRBV7-9 and J usage is TRBJ2-3; TRBD1 matches at 7 bases. The V gene's germline CDR1 is SEHNR and CDR2 FQNEAQ (reference sequence). The CDR3 covers 16 residues. With 3 bases clipped from V and 3 bases from J, the junction kept 9 bases outside the gene matches. CDR3 sequence (DNA): TGTGCCAGCAGCTTTCAAGGGGGCTTCGGAACAGATACGCAGTATTTT. This sequence encodes CASSFQGGFGTDTQYF.

This clonotype was seen repeatedly, ten times or more. The chain has TRBV20-1 and TRBJ1-4; D gene uncertain. The CDR3 has 14 amino acids. Germline CDR1 and CDR2: DFQATT and SNEGSKA (reference sequence). V was cut by 3 bases and J by 0 bases, with 8 bases left in between. The CDR3 protein is CSASRPTTNEKLFF. For the CDR3, the DNA is TGCAGTGCTAGCAGGCCTACAACTAATGAAAAACTGTTTTTT.

The sample holds many counts of this clonotype. The CDR3 is CASRWTSGLTDTQYF. The CDR3 coding sequence is TGTGCCAGCAGGTGGACTAGCGGTCTCACAGATACGCAGTATTTT. The chain joins TRBV2 to TRBJ2-3; 10 bases are a match to TRBD2. The germline V gene has CDR1 SNHLY and CDR2 FYNNEI. Losses at the gene ends were 6 bases for V and 2 bases for J; bases not matched to a gene: 5. The CDR3 is 15 amino acids. Drawing the rest from reference TRBV2 and TRBJ2-3, the complete variable domain is EPEVTQTPSHQVTQMGQEVILRCVPISNHLYFYWYRQILGQKVEFLVSFYNNEISEKSEIFDDQFSVERPDGSNFTLKIRSTKLEDSAMYFCASRWTSGLTDTQYFGPGTRLTVL.

This clonotype was observed at least ten times. V is TRBV2 and J is TRBJ2-4; possible D gene TRBD2, 5 bases. The V gene's germline CDR1 is SNHLY and CDR2 FYNNEI. Trimming left V 1 base short and J 2 bases short, with 12 bases between. The CDR3 sequence is 16 residues long. The CDR3 DNA sequence: TGTGCCAGCAGTGAAGGGGCTAGCAGCTCCAAAAACATTCAGTACTTC. Translated, it gives CASSEGASSSKNIQYF.

The chain recombines TRBV7-2 with TRBJ1-6; TRBD1 is a possible D gene (6 bases). Germline CDR1 SGHTA, CDR2 FQGNSA. This CDR3 comprises 15 residues. V lost 5 bases to trimming and J lost 3 bases, with 11 bases between them. CDR3 bases: TGTGCCAGCAGCATAGGACAGCACTATAATTCACCCCTCCACTTT. Translation: CASSIGQHYNSPLHF.

This rearrangement joins TRBV11-2 to TRBJ2-7; TRBD2 is a possible D gene (5 bases). The CDR3 length is 14 residues. Trimming removed 3 bases from V and 2 bases from J, with 11 bases in between. Germline V lookup: CDR1 SGHAT, CDR2 FQNNGV. DNA of the CDR3: TGTGCCAGCAGCTTGAACGAGGGCCCCTACGAGCAGTACTTC. Protein sequence: CASSLNEGPYEQYF.

This clonotype was observed at least ten times. The chain joins TRBV28 to TRBJ2-5; D is possibly TRBD1 (5 bases). V was clipped by 4 bases and J by 9 bases, with 15 bases between them. Germline CDR1 MDHEN, CDR2 SYDVKM. The length of the CDR3 is 13 residues. CDR3 amino acids: CASSSLPGQPQYF. The CDR3 DNA follows: TGTGCCAGCAGTTCCCTCCCCGGACAACCCCAGTACTTC.

The table lists this clonotype with many counts. The rearrangement joins TRBV12-3 or TRBV12-4 to TRBJ2-1; possible D gene TRBD2, 6 bases. V dropped 4 bases and J dropped 7 bases, with 8 bases sitting between them. CDR3 length: 12 residues. The CDR3 region has the DNA TGTGCCAGCAGTTGGGCGGGGAATGAGCAGTTCTTC. Encoded protein: CASSWAGNEQFF.

In its sample, this clonotype was seen a few times. V and J are TRBV5-5 and TRBJ2-3; a possible D gene is TRBD2 (5 bases). The CDR3 is made up of 14 amino acids. Germline lookup yields CDR1 SGHKS and CDR2 YYEKEE (reference sequence). V shed 3 bases and J shed 2 bases, with 10 bases lying between them. In DNA, the CDR3 is TGTGCCAGCAGCTCAGGACTTATCACAGATACGCAGTATTTT. The encoded protein is CASSSGLITDTQYF.

The table lists this clonotype with many counts. CDR3 sequence reads: CASRAYNSPLHF. CDR3 bases: TGTGCCAGTAGGGCTTATAATTCACCCCTCCACTTT. The chain links TRBV7-2 to TRBJ1-6; D is uncertain. Germline lookup yields CDR1 SGHTA and CDR2 FQGNSA. The V and J ends lost 9 bases and 4 bases respectively, with 7 bases between them. This CDR3 is 12 amino acids long.

This clonotype was detected many times. The gene calls are TRBV12-3 or TRBV12-4 and TRBJ2-7, with no clear D. CDR3 size: 15 residues. V was trimmed by 6 bases and J by 0 bases, leaving 15 bases between them. CDR3 nucleotides: TGTGCCAGCAGCCAACGGCAGGATCACTCCTACGAGCAGTACTTC. Protein sequence: CASSQRQDHSYEQYF.

At least ten counts were recorded for this clonotype. The rearrangement links TRBV18 to TRBJ1-1; tentatively, D is TRBD1 (6 bases). Trimming pared 4 bases from V and 5 bases from J, leaving 11 bases between. Germline assignment: CDR1 KGHSH and CDR2 LQKENI. The CDR3 covers 13 residues. CDR3 coding DNA: TGTGCCAGCTCACAAGGGGGGGAGACTGAAGCTTTCTTT. Translating gives CASSQGGETEAFF.

The chain joins TRBV19 to TRBJ1-5; D gene unclear. In germline, CDR1 is LNHDA, CDR2 SQIVND (reference sequence). The CDR3 consists of 14 residues. Trimming removed 4 bases at V and 3 bases at J, with 10 bases between. This CDR3 is CASSTAANNQPQHF. DNA for the CDR3: TGTGCCAGTAGTACAGCGGCCAACAATCAGCCCCAGCATTTT.

The rearrangement links TRBV5-1 to TRBJ1-1; D might be TRBD1 (6 bases). Germline assignment: CDR1 SGHRS and CDR2 YFSETQ. The CDR3 covers 15 residues. V lost 6 bases and J lost 8, with 23 bases in between. CDR3 in DNA: TGCGCCAGCATGGGTGGCGGCCGGGGGCAGGAGGAAGCTTTCTTT. Its protein product is CASMGGGRGQEEAFF.